This passage covers 26 T cell receptor beta chains from one sample sequenced in a study of blood T cell repertoires in COVID-19. Here immunoSEQ multiplex PCR was the method, and the copy in TCRdb shows in-frame clones only, minus some. The sample has about 330,000 clones; about 87% are singletons. The sequenced material came from peripheral blood. The receptor set was obtained from a young man with COVID-19, enrolled during active disease.

The CDR3 DNA reads TGCAGCGTATGGGGAGAAGCTGGGGCCAACGTCCTGACTTTC. It yields the protein CSVWGEAGANVLTF. J is TRBJ2-6 and V is TRBV29-1; D may be TRBD2 (5 bases). Deletions cut 6 bases from V and 2 bases from J, with 11 bases between. Germline loops: CDR1 SQVTM, CDR2 ANQGSEA. This CDR3 spans 14 amino acids.

The V gene is TRBV2, the J gene TRBJ1-5; 7 nucleotides match TRBD1. CDR3 length: 15 residues. J was trimmed by 2 bases and V by 6 bases; bases with no gene match: 7. Per germline, CDR1 SNHLY and CDR2 FYNNEI. The CDR3 nucleotides read TGTGCCAGCAGCGGGCAGGGGGGCGGCAATCAGCCCCAGCATTTT. Translating gives CASSGQGGGNQPQHF.

This clone appeared once. This chain uses TRBV19 with TRBJ2-1, with 12 bases lining up with TRBD2. With V trimmed by 3 bases and J by 9 bases, 9 bases remained unmatched. The CDR3 has 16 residues. CDR1 LNHDA and CDR2 SQIVND come from the germline V gene (reference sequence). The CDR3 nucleotides are TGTGCCAGTAGTATTCTAGCGGGGGGGCCCTGGGCTGAGCAGTTCTTC. It specifies CASSILAGGPWAEQFF.

This clone was seen a handful of times. The V and J genes are TRBV5-6 and TRBJ1-1; the match to TRBD1 covers 9 bases. V trimming: 3 bases; J trimming: 1 base; junction bases outside the gene matches: 4. This CDR3 contains 15 residues. Looked up from germline, CDR1 is SGHDT and CDR2 is YYEEEE. The CDR3 DNA reads as TGTGCCAGCAGCTCCGGGACAGGGTCGAACACTGAAGCTTTCTTT. It codes for CASSSGTGSNTEAFF.

In this sample, this clone turned up once. The identical CDR3 is also encoded by other nucleotide sequences in the sample. V gene TRBV7-3 combines with J gene TRBJ2-5, with D possibly being TRBD1 (6 bases). The V end lost 0 bases, the J end lost 4 bases, and 6 bases lay between the germline ends. Germline CDR1 SGHTA, CDR2 FQGTGA. The CDR3 length is 13 residues. CDR3 in DNA: TGTGCCAGCAGCTTAACAGGGGGAGAGACCCAGTACTTC. Translation: CASSLTGGETQYF.

For this clone: Other nucleotide sequences in the sample specify the same CDR3. The chain employs TRBV7-2 and TRBJ2-2, with D uncertain. V was cut by 1 base and J by 8 bases, with 11 bases left in between. There are 14 residues in the CDR3. The germline V gene has CDR1 SGHTA and CDR2 FQGNSA. CDR3 bases: TGTGCCAGCAGCTTAGTTCCCACTGCGGGGGAGCTGTTTTTT. Its translation: CASSLVPTAGELFF.

The chain joins TRBV11-2 to TRBJ1-4, with TRBD1 identical over 7 bases. Germline values: CDR1 SGHAT, CDR2 FQNNGV. V was pared by 5 bases and J by 5 bases, with 8 bases of the junction left unmatched. This CDR3 is 15 amino acids long. The DNA of the CDR3 is TGTGCCAGCAGCCCCGGGACAGTCGCAAATGAAAAACTGTTTTTT. Amino acid sequence: CASSPGTVANEKLFF.

The chain recombines TRBV18 with TRBJ1-1; D is possibly TRBD1 (6 bases). V shed 3 bases and J shed 4 bases, with 12 bases lying between them. Germline V gene sequence: CDR1 KGHSH, CDR2 LQKENI. This CDR3 contains 14 residues. In DNA form, the CDR3 reads TGTGCCAGCTCACCTGATTTAGGGGGCACTGAAGCTTTCTTT. It translates to CASSPDLGGTEAFF.

The chain uses TRBV3-1 (or the pseudogene TRBV3-2) and TRBJ1-2; D uncertain. Per the germline V gene, CDR1 is LGHDT and CDR2 is YNNKEL (reference sequence). This CDR3 contains 16 residues. Trimming cost V 4 bases and J 0 bases, with 15 bases left between them. The CDR3 loop is CASSPGNPASNYGYTF. DNA of the CDR3: TGTGCCAGCAGCCCCGGGAACCCCGCTTCTAACTATGGCTACACCTTC.

Of note for this clone: The same CDR3 also results from other DNA sequences found in this sample. The rearrangement joins TRBV18 to TRBJ2-2; D is possibly TRBD2 (6 bases). Trimming took 4 bases from V and 0 from J, leaving 9 bases between them. The CDR3 runs to 15 residues. CDR1 KGHSH and CDR2 LQKENI come from the germline V gene. This chain's CDR3 is CASSLGLTNTGELFF. The CDR3 coding sequence is TGTGCCAGCTCACTGGGACTTACGAACACCGGGGAGCTGTTTTTT.

This chain uses TRBV18 with TRBJ1-4, with 9 bases lining up with TRBD1. Germline V gene data show CDR1 as KGHSH and CDR2 as LQKENI. The V gene end was trimmed by 0 bases and the J gene end by 5 bases; junction bases not matched to a gene: 7. The CDR3 loop spans 17 amino acids. The CDR3 region has the DNA TGTGCCAGCTCACCACCGACGGCTGACAGGGGGAATGAAAAACTGTTTTTT. This sequence encodes CASSPPTADRGNEKLFF.

This clone was seen a handful of times. This chain joins TRBV30 and TRBJ1-1; D ambiguous. The V gene lost 0 bases and the J gene lost 6 bases, with 8 bases spanning the gap. In germline, CDR1 is GTSNPN, CDR2 SVGIG (reference sequence). CDR3 length: 12 residues. DNA for the CDR3: TGTGCCTGGAGTGTAAGCGGGCCTGAAGCTTTCTTT. This gives the protein CAWSVSGPEAFF.

This clone was seen only once. This chain uses TRBV5-1 with TRBJ1-1; D is possibly TRBD1 (5 bases). Germline CDR1 and CDR2: SGHRS and YFSETQ. V dropped 0 bases and J dropped 5 bases, with 11 bases sitting between them. The CDR3 extends over 14 amino acids. The CDR3 region is CASSLDGGGTEAFF. CDR3 bases: TGCGCCAGCAGCTTGGATGGTGGGGGGACTGAAGCTTTCTTT. The full variable domain, completed using reference TRBV5-1 and TRBJ1-1, is KAGVTQTPRYLIKTRGQQVTLSCSPISGHRSVSWYQQTPGQGLQFLFEYFSETQRNKGNFPGRFSGRQFSNSRSEMNVSTLELGDSALYLCASSLDGGGTEAFFGQGTRLTVV.

The chain recombines TRBV10-3 with TRBJ2-2; 7 bases are shared with TRBD1. Trimming took 4 bases from V and 0 from J; bases not matched to a gene: 5. The CDR3 consists of 16 residues. The germline V gene encodes CDR1 ENHRY and CDR2 SYGVKD. CDR3 amino acids: CAISVAGTANTGELFF. CDR3 DNA sequence: TGTGCCATCAGTGTAGCCGGGACAGCGAACACCGGGGAGCTGTTTTTT.

V is TRBV6-4 and J is TRBJ1-1, with D hard to call. The germline V gene encodes CDR1 MRHNA and CDR2 SNTAGT. The CDR3 length is 13 residues. V was shortened by 6 bases and J by 1 base, with 9 bases between the two germline ends. CDR3 amino acids: CASSLEENTEAFF. In DNA, the CDR3 is TGTGCCAGCAGCCTAGAGGAGAACACTGAAGCTTTCTTT.

In its sample, this clone was seen once. A much larger clone differs by one base, so this may be a read error. This sequence joins TRBV12-3 or TRBV12-4 and TRBJ2-5; 8 bases are a match to TRBD2. The V and J ends lost 6 bases and 5 bases, in that order; junction bases with no gene match: 2. CDR3 size: 12 residues. As DNA, the CDR3 is TGTGCCAGCAGCCCGGGGGGGGAGACCCAGTACTTC. Translation: CASSPGGETQYF.

The chain is built from TRBV27 and TRBJ2-6; D remains ambiguous. Germline assignment: CDR1 MNHEY and CDR2 SMNVEV (reference sequence). With 4 bases removed from V and 0 bases from J, the gap between germline ends came to 7 bases. This CDR3 has 15 amino acids. CDR3 in amino acids: CASSYSRSGANVLTF. The CDR3 coding sequence is TGTGCCAGCAGTTATTCTCGCTCTGGGGCCAACGTCCTGACTTTC.

In its sample, this clone was seen many times. The genes are TRBV7-3 and TRBJ1-1, with 8 bases matching TRBD1. This CDR3 region has 14 residues. CDR1 and CDR2 (germline): SGHTA, FQGTGA. Germline trimming cut 5 bases from V and 5 bases from J; bases unmatched to any gene: 7. CDR3 coding DNA: TGTGCCAGCAGCCACGGACAGGGCGGGACTGAAGCTTTCTTT. Translating it yields CASSHGQGGTEAFF. Based on the CDR3 plus reference TRBV7-3 and TRBJ1-1, the full variable domain is GAGVSQTPSNKVTEKGKYVELRCDPISGHTALYWYRQSLGQGPEFLIYFQGTGAADDSGLPNDRFFAVRPEGSVSTLKIQRTERGDSAVYLCASSHGQGGTEAFFGQGTRLTVV.

This clone was detected many times. The chain carries TRBV23-1 and TRBJ2-3; 10 bases map to TRBD2. TRBV23-1 is an ORF; its function is uncertain. This CDR3 region has 18 residues. V gave up 3 bases and J gave up 3 bases; unmatched junction bases: 12. The CDR3 DNA reads as TGCGCCAGCAGTCATTCTCAGCGGGAGGGCCGATTGACAGATACGCAGTATTTT. Amino acids: CASSHSQREGRLTDTQYF.

CDR3 residues: CASSLRAMGGETQYF. The CDR3 DNA follows: TGTGCCAGCAGCTTACGGGCCATGGGGGGGGAGACCCAGTACTTC. The gene calls are TRBV7-6 and TRBJ2-5; 7 nucleotides match TRBD2. The V segment lost 2 bases and the J segment 5 bases; nucleotides outside the gene matches: 8. The CDR3 extends over 15 amino acids. Germline CDR1 reads SGHVS; CDR2 reads FNYEAQ.

The chain recombines TRBV6-1 with TRBJ1-3; no clear D. Per germline, CDR1 MNHNS and CDR2 SASEGT. With 6 bases removed from V and 0 bases from J, the gap between germline ends came to 12 bases. CDR3 length equals 15 residues. The CDR3 spells CASRVTPGSGNTIYF. The CDR3 coding sequence is TGTGCCAGCAGGGTGACTCCTGGCTCTGGAAACACCATATATTTT.

The chain has TRBV28 and TRBJ1-4; D possibly corresponds to TRBD1 (5 bases). V was trimmed by 6 bases and J by 7 bases, leaving 21 bases between them. CDR3 size: 16 residues. Germline values: CDR1 MDHEN, CDR2 SYDVKM. As DNA, the CDR3 is TGTGCCAGCAGCCTCCTCTCAGGGTCGGCGAGTGAAAAACTGTTTTTT. Protein sequence: CASSLLSGSASEKLFF. Complete variable domain (other parts from reference TRBV28 and TRBJ1-4): DVKVTQSSRYLVKRTGEKVFLECVQDMDHENMFWYRQDPGLGLRLIYFSYDVKMKEKGDIPEGYSVSREKKERFSLILESASTNQTSMYLCASSLLSGSASEKLFFGSGTQLSVL.

This chain links TRBV15 with TRBJ1-2; D is undetermined. This CDR3 has 14 residues. The germline gives CDR1 LNHNV, CDR2 YYDKDF (reference sequence). The V end lost 1 base, the J end lost 0 bases, and 6 bases lay between the germline ends. CDR3 DNA sequence: TGTGCCACCAGCAGAGGTCCAGCTAACTATGGCTACACCTTC. This sequence encodes CATSRGPANYGYTF.

The chain is built from TRBV28 and TRBJ2-1, with D possibly being TRBD2 (7 bases). Germline-derived CDR1 and CDR2 are MDHEN and SYDVKM. The CDR3 covers 21 residues. With 5 bases removed from V and 9 bases from J, the gap between germline ends came to 38 bases. CDR3 region: CASSPSPTSGVRNREDIEQFF. The CDR3 DNA is TGTGCCAGCAGTCCCTCCCCCACCTCAGGGGTGAGGAATCGGGAGGATATTGAGCAGTTCTTC.

In this sample, this clone turned up a few times. J is TRBJ1-1 and V is TRBV7-8, with D maybe TRBD1 (5 bases). V was cut by 0 bases and J by 4 bases, with 9 bases left in between. Germline V gene lookup returns CDR1 SGHVS and CDR2 FQNEAQ. This CDR3 has 14 amino acids. CDR3 in amino acids: CASSLARQITEAFF. The CDR3 nucleotides read TGTGCCAGCAGCTTAGCGCGACAGATCACTGAAGCTTTCTTT. The variable domain in full, with the rest retrieved from reference TRBV7-8 and TRBJ1-1, is GAGVSQSPRYKVAKRGQDVALRCDPISGHVSLFWYQQALGQGPEFLTYFQNEAQLDKSGLPSDRFFAERPEGSVSTLKIQRTQQEDSAVYLCASSLARQITEAFFGQGTRLTVV.

The J gene is TRBJ1-1, the V gene TRBV7-9; 7 nucleotides agree with TRBD1. This CDR3 has 14 residues. V dropped 5 bases and J dropped 5; count of bases not matched to a gene: 8. Germline V gives CDR1 SEHNR, CDR2 FQNEAQ (reference sequence). This CDR3 reads CASSASQGETEAFF. The CDR3 region has the DNA TGTGCCAGCAGCGCCTCTCAGGGGGAGACTGAAGCTTTCTTT.